These T cell receptor beta chains were read from a single sample in a study of T cells in Graves' hyperthyroidism and ophthalmopathy. From the multiplex PCR reads, TCRdb called clonotypes with MiXCR, one entry per CDR3 protein. The data show hundreds of thousands of distinct CDR3 sequences, about 45% seen once. What was sequenced was peripheral blood or thyroid tissue (not recorded which). These receptors were obtained from an adult man with Graves' disease, either hyperthyroidism or ophthalmopathy (not recorded which). The CDR3 runs from the conserved cysteine through the conserved F or W. D genes are given only for firm matches. Size is omitted from some rows. Given values are once, few, many or a class for expanded clones.

CASSSLRNTEAFF | TGTGCCAGCAGCTCCTTAAGGAACACTGAAGCTTTCTTT | many | TRBJ1-1 | TRBV7-3 | .
CATSDNRDSNYGYTF | TGTGCCACCAGTGATAACCGGGACAGTAACTATGGCTACACCTTC | many | TRBJ1-2 | TRBV24-1 | TRBD1
CASSYVRQYNSPLHF | TGTGCCAGCAGTTACGTCCGGCAATATAATTCACCCCTCCACTTT | few | TRBJ1-6 | TRBV6-6 | .
CASSSAGATDYEQYF | TGTGCCAGCAGTTCCGCGGGGGCAACGGACTACGAGCAGTACTTC | . | TRBJ2-7 | TRBV2 | .
CASSLDVGGNQPQHF | TGTGCCAGCAGCTTGGACGTGGGTGGCAATCAGCCCCAGCATTTT | . | TRBJ1-5 | TRBV5-5 | .
CASSLLGGTETQYF | TGTGCCAGCAGCTTACTAGGCGGCACTGAGACCCAGTACTTC | . | TRBJ2-5 | TRBV7-2 | .
CASRIRGSDTEAFF | TGTGCCAGTAGAATACGGGGGAGTGACACTGAAGCTTTCTTT | few | TRBJ1-1 | TRBV19 | .
CASSLTGDATNEKLFF | TGTGCCAGCAGCTTAACAGGGGATGCAACTAATGAAAAACTGTTTTTT | . | TRBJ1-4 | TRBV7-2 | TRBD1
CASRPGQGYGYTF | TGTGCCAGCAGGCCAGGACAGGGCTATGGCTACACCTTC | many | TRBJ1-2 | TRBV2 | TRBD1
CASSVGVTNYGYTF | TGTGCCAGCAGCGTAGGGGTCACTAACTATGGCTACACCTTC | . | TRBJ1-2 | TRBV7-2 | .
CASRTELYEQYF | TGTGCCAGCAGGACCGAACTCTACGAGCAGTACTTC | . | TRBJ2-7 | TRBV6-5 | .
CASSLLAGASYEQYF | TGTGCCAGCAGCTTACTAGCGGGGGCATCCTACGAGCAGTACTTC | many | TRBJ2-7 | TRBV7-9 | TRBD2
CASSFTAYNSPLHF | TGTGCCAGCAGTTTTACGGCCTATAATTCACCCCTCCACTTT | many | TRBJ1-6 | TRBV7-9 | .
CSVEGGRGTEAFF | TGCAGCGTTGAGGGGGGCAGGGGGACTGAAGCTTTCTTT | . | TRBJ1-1 | TRBV29-1 | TRBD1
CSVARDRGPGEAFF | TGCAGCGTGGCGAGGGACAGGGGGCCGGGTGAAGCTTTCTTT | many | TRBJ1-1 | TRBV29-1 | TRBD1
CASSLGVGQTQYF | TGTGCCAGCAGCTTGGGAGTCGGCCAGACCCAGTACTTC | few | TRBJ2-5 | TRBV5-4 | .
CASSPYGQGGGYTF | TGTGCCAGCTCACCCTACGGACAGGGAGGTGGCTACACCTTC | . | TRBJ1-2 | TRBV27 | TRBD1